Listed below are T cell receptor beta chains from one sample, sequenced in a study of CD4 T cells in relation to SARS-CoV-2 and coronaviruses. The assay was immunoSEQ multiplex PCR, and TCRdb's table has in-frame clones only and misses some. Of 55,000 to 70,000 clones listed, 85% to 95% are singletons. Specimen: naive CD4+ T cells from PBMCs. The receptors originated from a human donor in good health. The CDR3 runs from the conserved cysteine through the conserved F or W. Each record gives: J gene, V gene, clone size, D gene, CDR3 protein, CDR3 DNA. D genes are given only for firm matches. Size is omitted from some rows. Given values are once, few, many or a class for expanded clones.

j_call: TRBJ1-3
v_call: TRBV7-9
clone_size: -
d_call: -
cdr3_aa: CASSLVAWRNTIYF
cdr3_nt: TGTGCCAGCAGCTTAGTCGCCTGGCGTAACACCATATATTTT

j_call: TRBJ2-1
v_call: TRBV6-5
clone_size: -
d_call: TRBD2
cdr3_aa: CASRLAGGAYNEQFF
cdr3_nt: TGTGCCAGCAGACTAGCGGGAGGGGCGTACAATGAGCAGTTCTTC

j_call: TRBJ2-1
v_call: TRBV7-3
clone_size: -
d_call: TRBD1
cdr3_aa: CASSLTRGGIKFF
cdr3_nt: TGTGCCAGCAGCTTAACACGAGGGGGCATTAAGTTCTTC

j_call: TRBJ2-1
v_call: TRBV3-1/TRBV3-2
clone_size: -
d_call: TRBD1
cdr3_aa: CASSRKIIQGDGSEQFF
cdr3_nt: TGTGCCAGCAGCCGCAAGATCATACAGGGGGATGGGTCTGAGCAGTTCTTC

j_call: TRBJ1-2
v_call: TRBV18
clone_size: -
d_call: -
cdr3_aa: CASSPAFDSNYGYTF
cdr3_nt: TGTGCCAGCTCACCTGCGTTTGACAGTAACTATGGCTACACCTTC

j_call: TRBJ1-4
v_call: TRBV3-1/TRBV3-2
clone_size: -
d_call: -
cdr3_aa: CASSQGVMGDGLFF
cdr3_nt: TGTGCCAGCAGCCAAGGAGTAATGGGGGATGGACTGTTTTTT

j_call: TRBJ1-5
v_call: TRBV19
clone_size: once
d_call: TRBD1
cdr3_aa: CASSTIQGRANQPQHF
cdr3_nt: TGTGCCAGTAGTACTATACAGGGGAGGGCGAATCAGCCCCAGCATTTT

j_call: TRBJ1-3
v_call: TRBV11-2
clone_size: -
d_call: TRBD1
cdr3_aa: CASSLATGAGNTIYF
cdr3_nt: TGTGCCAGCAGCTTAGCTACAGGGGCCGGAAACACCATATATTTT

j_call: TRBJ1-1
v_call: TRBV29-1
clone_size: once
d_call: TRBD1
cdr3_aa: CSVDGTGDDEAFF
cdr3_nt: TGCAGCGTTGATGGGACAGGGGACGACGAAGCTTTCTTT

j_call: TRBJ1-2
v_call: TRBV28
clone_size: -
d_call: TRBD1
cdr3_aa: CASSLPRTGTNYGYTF
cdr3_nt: TGTGCCAGCAGTTTACCCCGGACAGGGACTAACTATGGCTACACCTTC

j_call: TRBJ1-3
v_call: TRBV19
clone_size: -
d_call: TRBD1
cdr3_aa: CASSPESGQSGHAGNTIYF
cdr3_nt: TGTGCCAGTAGTCCCGAATCGGGACAGTCGGGACACGCTGGAAACACCATATATTTT

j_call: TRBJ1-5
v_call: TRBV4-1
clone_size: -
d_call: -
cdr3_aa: CASSQALNRGREDQPQHF
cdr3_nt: TGCGCCAGCAGCCAGGCCCTAAATAGAGGGCGGGAGGATCAGCCCCAGCATTTT

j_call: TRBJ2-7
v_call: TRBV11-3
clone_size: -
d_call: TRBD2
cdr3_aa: CASILIVSGGYDEQYF
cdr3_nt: TGTGCCAGCATCCTTATTGTTAGCGGGGGGTACGACGAGCAGTACTTC

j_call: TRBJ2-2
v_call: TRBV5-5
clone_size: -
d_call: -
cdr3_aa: CASSPRQQIRDGELFF
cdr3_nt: TGTGCCAGCAGCCCCAGGCAACAAATTCGAGACGGGGAGCTGTTTTTT

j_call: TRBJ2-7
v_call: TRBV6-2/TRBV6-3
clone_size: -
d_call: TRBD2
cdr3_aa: CASSFLSSGAYEQYF
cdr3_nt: TGTGCCAGCAGTTTCCTATCTAGCGGGGCCTACGAGCAGTACTTC

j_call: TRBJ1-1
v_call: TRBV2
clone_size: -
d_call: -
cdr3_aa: CASREEPYEAFF
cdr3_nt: TGTGCCAGCAGGGAAGAGCCCTATGAAGCTTTCTTT

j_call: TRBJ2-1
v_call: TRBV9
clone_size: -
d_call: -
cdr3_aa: CASTPAGPYNEQFF
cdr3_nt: TGTGCCAGCACCCCCGCGGGGCCCTACAATGAGCAGTTCTTC

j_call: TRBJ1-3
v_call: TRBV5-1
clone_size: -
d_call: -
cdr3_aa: CASSLVSGQNSGNTIYF
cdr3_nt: TGCGCCAGCAGCTTGGTTAGTGGGCAGAACTCTGGAAACACCATATATTTT

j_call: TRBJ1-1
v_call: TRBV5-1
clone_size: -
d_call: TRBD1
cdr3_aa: CASSRTGSNTEAFF
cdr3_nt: TGCGCCAGCAGCCGGACAGGGTCGAACACTGAAGCTTTCTTT

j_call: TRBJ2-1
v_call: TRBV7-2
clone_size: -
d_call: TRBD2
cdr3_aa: CASSLGLAGVQNEQFF
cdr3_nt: TGTGCCAGCAGCTTAGGACTAGCGGGAGTTCAAAATGAGCAGTTCTTC